This TCR beta chain was recovered during a study of cytomegalovirus exposure and HLA in healthy donors. Study observations and caveats: Cytomegalovirus association was listed for roughly 160 TCR beta chains.

This table comes from immunoSEQ multiplex PCR, and its TCRdb copy is limited to in-frame clones, with some not included. The sample contains 200,000 or so clones, approximately 84% of which appear only once. While the first cohort had hundreds of subjects, the donors belonged to the separate validation cohort of 100 to 150 subjects. Germline assignment: CDR1 SGHNT and CDR2 YYREEE (reference sequence). The ends were cut back, 0 bases at V and 7 bases at J, with 14 bases in the middle. CDR3 length equals 14 residues. In its sample, this clone was seen once. As yet, its antigen is unknown. Material: PBMCs. This sequence originates from a man aged 18-30 years in good health and CMV-seropositive. The chain couples TRBV5-4 to TRBJ2-7; perhaps TRBD2 as D (6 bases). Here the CDR3 reads CASSLGRDPREQYF. CDR3 nucleotide sequence: TGTGCCAGCAGCTTGGGGAGGGATCCTCGGGAGCAGTACTTC. The entire variable domain, with the rest obtained from reference TRBV5-4 and TRBJ2-7, is as follows: ETGVTQSPTHLIKTRGQQVTLRCSSQSGHNTVSWYQQALGQGPQFIFQYYREEENGRGNFPPRFSGLQFPNYSSELNVNALELDDSALYLCASSLGRDPREQYFGPGTRLTVT.